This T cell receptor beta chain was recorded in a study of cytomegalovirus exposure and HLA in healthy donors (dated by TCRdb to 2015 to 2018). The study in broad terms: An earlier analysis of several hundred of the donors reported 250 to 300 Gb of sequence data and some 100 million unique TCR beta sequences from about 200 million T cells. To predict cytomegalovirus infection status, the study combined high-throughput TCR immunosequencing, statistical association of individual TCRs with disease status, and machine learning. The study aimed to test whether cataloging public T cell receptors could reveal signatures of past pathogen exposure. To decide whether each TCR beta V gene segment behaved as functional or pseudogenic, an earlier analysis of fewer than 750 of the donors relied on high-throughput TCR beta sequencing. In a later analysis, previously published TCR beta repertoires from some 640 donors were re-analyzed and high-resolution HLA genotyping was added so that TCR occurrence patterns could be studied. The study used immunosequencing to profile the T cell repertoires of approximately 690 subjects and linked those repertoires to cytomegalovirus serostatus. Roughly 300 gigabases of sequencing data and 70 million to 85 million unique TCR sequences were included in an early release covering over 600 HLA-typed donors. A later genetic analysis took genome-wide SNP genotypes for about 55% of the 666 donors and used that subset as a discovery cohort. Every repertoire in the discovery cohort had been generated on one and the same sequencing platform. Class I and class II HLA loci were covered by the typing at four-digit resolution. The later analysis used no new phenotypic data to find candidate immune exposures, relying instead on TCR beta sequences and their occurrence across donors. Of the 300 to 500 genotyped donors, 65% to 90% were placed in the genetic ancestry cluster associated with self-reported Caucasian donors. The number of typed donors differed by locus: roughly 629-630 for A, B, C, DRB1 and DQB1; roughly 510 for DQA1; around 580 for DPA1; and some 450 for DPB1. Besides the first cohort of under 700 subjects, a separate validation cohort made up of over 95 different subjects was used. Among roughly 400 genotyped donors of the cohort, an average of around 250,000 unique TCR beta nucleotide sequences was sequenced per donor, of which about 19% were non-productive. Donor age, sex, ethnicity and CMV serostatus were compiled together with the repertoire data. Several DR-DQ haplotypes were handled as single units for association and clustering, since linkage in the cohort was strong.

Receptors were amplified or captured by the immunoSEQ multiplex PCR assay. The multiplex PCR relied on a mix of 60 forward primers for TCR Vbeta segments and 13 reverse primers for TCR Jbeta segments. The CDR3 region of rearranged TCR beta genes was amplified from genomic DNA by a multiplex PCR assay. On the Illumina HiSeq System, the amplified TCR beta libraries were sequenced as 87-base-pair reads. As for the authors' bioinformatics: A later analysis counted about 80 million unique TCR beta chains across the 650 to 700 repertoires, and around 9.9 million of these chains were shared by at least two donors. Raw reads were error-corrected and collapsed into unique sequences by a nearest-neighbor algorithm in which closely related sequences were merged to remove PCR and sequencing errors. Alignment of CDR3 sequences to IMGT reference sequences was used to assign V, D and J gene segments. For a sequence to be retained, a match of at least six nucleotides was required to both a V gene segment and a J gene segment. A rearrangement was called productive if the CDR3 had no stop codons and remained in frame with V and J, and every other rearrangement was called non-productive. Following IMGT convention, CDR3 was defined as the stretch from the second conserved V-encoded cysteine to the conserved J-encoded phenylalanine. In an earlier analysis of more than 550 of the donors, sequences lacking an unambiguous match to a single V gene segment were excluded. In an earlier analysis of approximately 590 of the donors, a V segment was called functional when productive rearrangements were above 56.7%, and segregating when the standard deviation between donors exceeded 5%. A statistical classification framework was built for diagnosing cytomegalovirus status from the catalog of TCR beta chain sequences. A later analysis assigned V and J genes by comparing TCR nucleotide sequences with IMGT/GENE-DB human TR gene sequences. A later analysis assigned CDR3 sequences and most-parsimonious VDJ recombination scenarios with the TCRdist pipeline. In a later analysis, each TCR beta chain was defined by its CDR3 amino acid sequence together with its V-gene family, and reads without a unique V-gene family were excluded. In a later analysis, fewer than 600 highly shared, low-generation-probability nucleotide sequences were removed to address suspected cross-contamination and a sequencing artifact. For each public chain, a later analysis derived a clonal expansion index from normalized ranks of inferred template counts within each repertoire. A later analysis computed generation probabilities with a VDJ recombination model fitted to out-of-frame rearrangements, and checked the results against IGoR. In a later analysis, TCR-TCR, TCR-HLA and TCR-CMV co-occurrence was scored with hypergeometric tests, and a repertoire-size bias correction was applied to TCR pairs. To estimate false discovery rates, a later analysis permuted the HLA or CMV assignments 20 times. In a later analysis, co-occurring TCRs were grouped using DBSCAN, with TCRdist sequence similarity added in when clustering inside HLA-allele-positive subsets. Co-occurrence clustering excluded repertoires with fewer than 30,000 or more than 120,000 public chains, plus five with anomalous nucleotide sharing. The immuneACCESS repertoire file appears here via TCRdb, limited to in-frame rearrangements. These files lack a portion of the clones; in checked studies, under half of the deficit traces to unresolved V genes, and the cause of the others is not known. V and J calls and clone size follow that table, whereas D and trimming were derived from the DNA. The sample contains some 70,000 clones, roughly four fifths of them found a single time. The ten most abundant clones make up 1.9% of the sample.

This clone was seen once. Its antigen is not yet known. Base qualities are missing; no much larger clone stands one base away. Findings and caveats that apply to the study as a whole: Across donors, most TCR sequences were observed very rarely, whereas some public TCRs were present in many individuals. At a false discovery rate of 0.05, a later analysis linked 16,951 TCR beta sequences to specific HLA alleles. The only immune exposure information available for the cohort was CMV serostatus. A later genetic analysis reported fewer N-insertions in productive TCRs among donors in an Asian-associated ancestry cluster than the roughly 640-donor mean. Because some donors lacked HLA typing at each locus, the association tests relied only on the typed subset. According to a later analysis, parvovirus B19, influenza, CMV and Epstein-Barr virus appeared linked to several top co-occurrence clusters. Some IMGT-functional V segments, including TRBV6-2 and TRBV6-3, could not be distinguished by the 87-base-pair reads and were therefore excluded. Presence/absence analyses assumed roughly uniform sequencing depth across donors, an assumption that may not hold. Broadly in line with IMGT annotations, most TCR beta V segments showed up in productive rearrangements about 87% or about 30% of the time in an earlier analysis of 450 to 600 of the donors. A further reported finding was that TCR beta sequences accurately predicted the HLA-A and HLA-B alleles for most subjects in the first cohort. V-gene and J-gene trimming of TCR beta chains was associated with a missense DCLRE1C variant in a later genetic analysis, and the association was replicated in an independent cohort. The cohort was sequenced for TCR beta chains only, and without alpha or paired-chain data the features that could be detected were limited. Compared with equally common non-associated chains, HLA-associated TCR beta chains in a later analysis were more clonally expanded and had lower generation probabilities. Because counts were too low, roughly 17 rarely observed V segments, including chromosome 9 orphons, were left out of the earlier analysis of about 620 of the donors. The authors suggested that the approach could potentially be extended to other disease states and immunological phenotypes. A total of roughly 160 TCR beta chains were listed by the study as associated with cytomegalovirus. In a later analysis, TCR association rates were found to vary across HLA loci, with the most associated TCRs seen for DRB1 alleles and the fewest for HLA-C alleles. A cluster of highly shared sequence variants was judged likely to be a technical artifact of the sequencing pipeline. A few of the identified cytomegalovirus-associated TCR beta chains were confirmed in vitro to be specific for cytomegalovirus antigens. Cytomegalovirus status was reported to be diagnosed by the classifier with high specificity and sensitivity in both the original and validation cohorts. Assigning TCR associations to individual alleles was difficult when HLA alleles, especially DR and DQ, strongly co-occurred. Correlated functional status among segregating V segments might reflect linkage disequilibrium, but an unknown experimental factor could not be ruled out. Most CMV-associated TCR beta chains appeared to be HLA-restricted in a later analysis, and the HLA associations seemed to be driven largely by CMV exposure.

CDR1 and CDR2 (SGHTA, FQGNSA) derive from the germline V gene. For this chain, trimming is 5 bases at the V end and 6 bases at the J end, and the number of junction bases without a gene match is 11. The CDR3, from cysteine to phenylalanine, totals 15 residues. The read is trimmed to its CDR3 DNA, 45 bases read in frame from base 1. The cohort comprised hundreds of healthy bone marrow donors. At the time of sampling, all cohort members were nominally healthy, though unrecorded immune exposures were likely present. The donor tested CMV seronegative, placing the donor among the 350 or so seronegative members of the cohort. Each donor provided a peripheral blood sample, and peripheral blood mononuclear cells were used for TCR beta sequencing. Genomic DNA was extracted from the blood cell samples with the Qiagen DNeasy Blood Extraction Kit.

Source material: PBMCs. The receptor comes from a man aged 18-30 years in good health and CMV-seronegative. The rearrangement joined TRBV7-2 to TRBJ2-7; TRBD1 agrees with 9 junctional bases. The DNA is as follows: TGTGCCAGCAGCCTCCGCCGGACAGGGGATTCCGAGCAGTACTTC. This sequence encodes CASSLRRTGDSEQYF. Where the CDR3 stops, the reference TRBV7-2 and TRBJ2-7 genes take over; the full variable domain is GAGVSQSPSNKVTEKGKDVELRCDPISGHTALYWYRQSLGQGLEFLIYFQGNSAPDKSGLPSDRFSAERTGGSVSTLTIQRTQQEDSAVYLCASSLRRTGDSEQYFGPGTRLTVT.